Below, one T cell receptor beta chain is given with its context. The antigen is undetermined. Primers included in the PCR were 60 Vbeta and 13 Jbeta primers. TCRdb's copy holds only in-frame clones and misses some; the assay was immunoSEQ multiplex PCR. Of 70,000 to 100,000 clones in the sample, about two thirds are singletons; the top ten hold 6.9%. These data come from a study of cytomegalovirus exposure and HLA in healthy donors. Study background: Researchers found that just over 80% of 350 to 500 genotyped donors fell within the Caucasian-associated ancestry cluster.

Points from the study as a whole: Confirmation was obtained in vitro that a few CMV-associated chains are specific for CMV antigens. Cytomegalovirus association was listed for 150 or so TCR beta chains.

The material sequenced was PBMCs. This receptor was taken from a woman aged 45-60 years in good health and CMV-seropositive.

The CDR3 nucleotides read TGTGCCAGCAGGAGGCCAGGGACTGCCCATGAGCAGTTCTTC. This codes for CASRRPGTAHEQFF. The chain uses TRBV28 and TRBJ2-1, with D possibly TRBD2 on 6 matching bases. The CDR3 consists of 14 residues. Deletions cut 6 bases from V and 8 bases from J, with 17 bases between. Germline CDR1 MDHEN, CDR2 SYDVKM.